The present T cell receptor (beta chain) was sequenced within a study of T cells in Graves' hyperthyroidism and ophthalmopathy. Study as a whole: Peripheral blood specimens were obtained at initial diagnosis, prior to any treatment.

The TCR beta CDR3 regions underwent amplification using RNA transcripts as the source. Using the HTBI primer set, a first-round RT-PCR was run on the TCR CDR3. In TCRdb, the multiplex PCR reads were re-called with MiXCR into one record per CDR3 protein. The sample includes around 290,000 distinct CDR3 sequences, approximately 13% of them seen just once. A patient was excluded if there was uncontrolled infection, other autoimmune disease, pregnancy or lactation. Diagnoses rested on clinical symptoms, serum thyroxine and TRAb, thyroid ultrasound and orbital computed tomography. Trimming took off 3 bases at V and 4 bases at J, with 11 bases between the two ends. This CDR3 contains 13 residues. Germline CDR1 reads DFQATT; CDR2 reads SNEGSKA (reference sequence).

Sequencing was carried out using blood. V gene TRBV20-1 combines with J gene TRBJ2-3; no reliable D call. The TCR was taken from a woman aged 40 to 49 with Graves' hyperthyroidism. The CDR3 DNA sequence: TGCAGTGCTAGTGCGGAGAACGCAGATACGCAGTATTTT. Its translation: CSASAENADTQYF.